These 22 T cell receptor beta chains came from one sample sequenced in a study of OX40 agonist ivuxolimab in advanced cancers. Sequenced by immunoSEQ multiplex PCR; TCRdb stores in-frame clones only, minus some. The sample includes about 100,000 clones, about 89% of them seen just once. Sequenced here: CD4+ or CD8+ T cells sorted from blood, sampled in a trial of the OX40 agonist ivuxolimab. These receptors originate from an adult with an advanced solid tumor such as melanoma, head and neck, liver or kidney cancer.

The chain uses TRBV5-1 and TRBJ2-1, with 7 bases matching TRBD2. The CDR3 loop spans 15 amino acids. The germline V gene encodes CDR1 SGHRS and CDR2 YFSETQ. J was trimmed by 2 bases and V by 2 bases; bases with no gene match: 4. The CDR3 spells CASSFGGRTYNEQFF. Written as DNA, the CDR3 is TGCGCCAGCAGCTTCGGGGGGAGGACCTACAATGAGCAGTTCTTC.

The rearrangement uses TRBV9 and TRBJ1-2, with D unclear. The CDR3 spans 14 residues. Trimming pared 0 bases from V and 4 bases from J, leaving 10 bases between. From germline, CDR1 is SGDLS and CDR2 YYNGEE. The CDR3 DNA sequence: TGTGCCAGCAGCGTAGGGGTCATGTCCTATGGCTACACCTTC. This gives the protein CASSVGVMSYGYTF.

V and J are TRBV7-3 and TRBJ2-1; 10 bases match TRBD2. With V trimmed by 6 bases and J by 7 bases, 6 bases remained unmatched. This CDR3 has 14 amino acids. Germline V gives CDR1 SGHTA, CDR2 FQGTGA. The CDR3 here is CASSLAGGKNEQFF. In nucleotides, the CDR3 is TGTGCCAGCAGTTTAGCGGGAGGTAAGAATGAGCAGTTCTTC.

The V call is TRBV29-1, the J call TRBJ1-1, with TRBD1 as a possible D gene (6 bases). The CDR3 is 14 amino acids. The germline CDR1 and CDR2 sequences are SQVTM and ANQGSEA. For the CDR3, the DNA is TGCAGAGCCGGGACATTGGCACCGGCATCTGAAGCTTTCTTT. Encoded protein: CRAGTLAPASEAFF.

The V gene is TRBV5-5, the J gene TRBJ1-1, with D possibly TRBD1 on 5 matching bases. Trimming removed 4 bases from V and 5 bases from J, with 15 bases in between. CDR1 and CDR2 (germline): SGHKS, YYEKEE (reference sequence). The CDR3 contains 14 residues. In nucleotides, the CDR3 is TGTGCCAGCAGCCCCAGGGACTACTCAACTGAAGCTTTCTTT. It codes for CASSPRDYSTEAFF.

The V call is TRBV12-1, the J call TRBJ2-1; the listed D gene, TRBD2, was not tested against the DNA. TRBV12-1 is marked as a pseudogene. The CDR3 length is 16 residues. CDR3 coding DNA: TGTGCCAGCAGCACGCCTTCGAGGCACAACTACAATGAGCAGTTCTTC. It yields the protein CASSTPSRHNYNEQFF.

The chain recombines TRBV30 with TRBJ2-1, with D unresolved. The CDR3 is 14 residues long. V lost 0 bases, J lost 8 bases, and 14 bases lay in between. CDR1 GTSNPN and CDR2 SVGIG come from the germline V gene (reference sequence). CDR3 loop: CAWSVRPNRDEQFF. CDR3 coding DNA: TGTGCCTGGAGTGTACGGCCGAATAGGGATGAGCAGTTCTTC.

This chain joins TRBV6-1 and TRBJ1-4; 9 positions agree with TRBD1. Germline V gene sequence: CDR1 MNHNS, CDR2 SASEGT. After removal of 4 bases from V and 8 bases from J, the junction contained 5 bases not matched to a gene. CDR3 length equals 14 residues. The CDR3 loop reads CASSANRGREKLFF. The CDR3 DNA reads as TGTGCCAGCAGTGCGAACAGGGGGCGCGAAAAACTGTTTTTT.

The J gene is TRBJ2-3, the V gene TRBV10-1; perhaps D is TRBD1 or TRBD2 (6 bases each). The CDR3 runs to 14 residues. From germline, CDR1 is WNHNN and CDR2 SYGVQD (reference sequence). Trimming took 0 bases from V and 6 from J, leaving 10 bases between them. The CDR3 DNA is TGCGCCAGCAGTGAGTCGGGGGGCCGTGATACGCAGTATTTT. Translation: CASSESGGRDTQYF.

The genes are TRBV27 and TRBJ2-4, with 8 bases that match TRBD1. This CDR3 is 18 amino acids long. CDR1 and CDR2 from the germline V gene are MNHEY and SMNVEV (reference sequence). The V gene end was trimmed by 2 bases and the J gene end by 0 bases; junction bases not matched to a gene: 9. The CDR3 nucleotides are TGTGCCAGCAGTTTAGAGGACGGGACAGGACTAGCCAAAAACATTCAGTACTTC. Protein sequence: CASSLEDGTGLAKNIQYF.

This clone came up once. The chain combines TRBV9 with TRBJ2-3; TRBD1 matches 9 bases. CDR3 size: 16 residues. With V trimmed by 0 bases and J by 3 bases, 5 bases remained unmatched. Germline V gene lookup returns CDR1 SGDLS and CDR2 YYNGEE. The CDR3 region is CASSVDHGQGTDTQYF. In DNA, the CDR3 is TGTGCCAGCAGCGTAGATCACGGACAGGGGACAGATACGCAGTATTTT.

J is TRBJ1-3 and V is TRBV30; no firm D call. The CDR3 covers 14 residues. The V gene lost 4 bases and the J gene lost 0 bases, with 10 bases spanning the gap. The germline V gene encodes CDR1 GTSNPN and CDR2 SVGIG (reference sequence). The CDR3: CAWMPKTSGNTIYF. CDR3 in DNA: TGTGCCTGGATGCCCAAAACCTCTGGAAACACCATATATTTT.

Written as DNA, the CDR3 is TGTGCCAGCAGCTTAGTAGGGGGAGGCTCCTATAATTCACCCCTCCACTTT. Residues: CASSLVGGGSYNSPLHF. The chain is built from TRBV11-2 and TRBJ1-6; possible D gene TRBD1, 6 bases. Trimming left V 1 base short and J 0 bases short, with 10 bases between. CDR3 length equals 17 residues. Germline loops: CDR1 SGHAT, CDR2 FQNNGV.

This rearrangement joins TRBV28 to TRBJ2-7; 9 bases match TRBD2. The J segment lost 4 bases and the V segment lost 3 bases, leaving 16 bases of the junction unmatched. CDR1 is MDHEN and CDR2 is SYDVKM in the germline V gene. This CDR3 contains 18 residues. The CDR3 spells CASSLTSRWAGGPYEQYF. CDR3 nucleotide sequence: TGTGCCAGCAGTTTGACCTCGAGATGGGCGGGAGGGCCTTACGAGCAGTACTTC.

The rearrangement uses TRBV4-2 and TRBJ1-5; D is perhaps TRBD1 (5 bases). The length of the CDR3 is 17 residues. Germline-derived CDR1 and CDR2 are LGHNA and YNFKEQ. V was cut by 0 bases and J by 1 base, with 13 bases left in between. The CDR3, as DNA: TGTGCCAGCAGCCAAGAGGGGGGATGGGTCAGCAATCAGCCCCAGCATTTT. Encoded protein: CASSQEGGWVSNQPQHF.

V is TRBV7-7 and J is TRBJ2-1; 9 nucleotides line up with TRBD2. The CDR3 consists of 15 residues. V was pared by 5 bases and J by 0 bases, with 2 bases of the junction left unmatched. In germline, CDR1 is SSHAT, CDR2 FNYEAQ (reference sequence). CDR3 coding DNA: TGTGCCAGCAGCCGAGCGGGAGGCTCCTACAATGAGCAGTTCTTC. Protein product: CASSRAGGSYNEQFF.

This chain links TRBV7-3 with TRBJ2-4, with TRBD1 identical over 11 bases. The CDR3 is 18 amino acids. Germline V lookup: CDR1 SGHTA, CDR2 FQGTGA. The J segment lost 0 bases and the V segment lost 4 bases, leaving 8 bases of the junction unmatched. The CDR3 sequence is CASSSPGQGEKAKNIQYF. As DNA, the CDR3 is TGTGCCAGCAGCTCTCCGGGACAGGGGGAAAAAGCCAAAAACATTCAGTACTTC.

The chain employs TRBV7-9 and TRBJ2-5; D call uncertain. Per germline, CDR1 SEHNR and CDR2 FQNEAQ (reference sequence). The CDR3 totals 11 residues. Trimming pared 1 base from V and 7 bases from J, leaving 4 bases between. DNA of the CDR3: TGTGCCAGCAGCTTAGGTTTGACCCAGTACTTC. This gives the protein CASSLGLTQYF. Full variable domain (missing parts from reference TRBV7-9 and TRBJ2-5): DTGVSQNPRHKITKRGQNVTFRCDPISEHNRLYWYRQTLGQGPEFLTYFQNEAQLEKSRLLSDRFSAERPKGSFSTLEIQRTEQGDSAMYLCASSLGLTQYFGPGTRLLVL.

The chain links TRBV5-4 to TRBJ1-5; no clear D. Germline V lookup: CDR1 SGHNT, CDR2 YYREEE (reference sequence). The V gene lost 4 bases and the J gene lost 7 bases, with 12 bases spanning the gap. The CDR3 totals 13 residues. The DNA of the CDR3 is TGTGCCAGCAGCCCAGGAGGAGGCCAGCCCCAGCATTTT. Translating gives CASSPGGGQPQHF. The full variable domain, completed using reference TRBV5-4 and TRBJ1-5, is ETGVTQSPTHLIKTRGQQVTLRCSSQSGHNTVSWYQQALGQGPQFIFQYYREEENGRGNFPPRFSGLQFPNYSSELNVNALELDDSALYLCASSPGGGQPQHFGDGTRLSIL.

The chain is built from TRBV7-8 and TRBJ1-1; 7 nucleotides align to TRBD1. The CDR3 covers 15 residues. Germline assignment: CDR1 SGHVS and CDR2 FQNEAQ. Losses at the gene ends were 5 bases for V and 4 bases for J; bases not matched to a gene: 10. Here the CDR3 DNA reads TGTGCCAGCAGCAAACCGACAGGGATGAGCACTGAAGCTTTCTTT. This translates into CASSKPTGMSTEAFF.

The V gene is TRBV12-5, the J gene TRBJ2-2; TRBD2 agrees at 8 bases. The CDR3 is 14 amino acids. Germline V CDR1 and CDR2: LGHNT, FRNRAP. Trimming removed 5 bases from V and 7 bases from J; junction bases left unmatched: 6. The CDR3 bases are TGTGCTAGTGGTCCAGAAACTAGCGGCGGGGAGCTGTTTTTT. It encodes CASGPETSGGELFF.

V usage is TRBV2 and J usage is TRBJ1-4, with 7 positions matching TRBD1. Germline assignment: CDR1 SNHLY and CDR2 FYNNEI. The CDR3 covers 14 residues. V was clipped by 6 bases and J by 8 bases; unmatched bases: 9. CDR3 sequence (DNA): TGTGCCAGCAGCCCACAGGGGATTGGAGAAAAACTGTTTTTT. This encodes CASSPQGIGEKLFF.